This T cell receptor (beta chain) emerged from a study of cytomegalovirus exposure and HLA in healthy donors. Findings and caveats of the study: The study carried out a later analysis of TCR beta sequences. It associated some 17,000 of them with specific HLA alleles at a false discovery rate of 0.05.

As for this clone: What it binds is not known.

For the donor in question, CMV serostatus went unrecorded. From germline, CDR1 is SGHRS and CDR2 YFSETQ. CDR3 length: 16 amino acids. Trimming cost V 0 bases and J 3 bases; bases outside gene matches: 5. Primers: 60 Vbeta forward and 13 Jbeta reverse. Produced via immunoSEQ multiplex PCR; TCRdb's table is partial and in-frame only. Here the sample spans over 150,000 clones, approximately 79% being singletons. Sequenced: PBMCs. The chain joins TRBV5-1 to TRBJ2-3, with 9 bases matching TRBD1. The origin of this receptor is a human donor in good health. CDR3 sequence: CASSLAGQGITDTQYF. The DNA of the CDR3 is TGCGCCAGCAGCTTGGCAGGACAGGGGATAACAGATACGCAGTATTTT.